This TCR beta chain emerged from a study of blood T cell repertoires in COVID-19. About the research overall: Specimens from acute and convalescent COVID-19 originated in the United States, Italy and Spain. The analysed material was cDNA or gDNA that came from T cells, B-cell-depleted T cells, or PBMCs.

In the authors' methods: From reference gene primer amplification, estimates of nucleated cell counts were derived. Here immunoSEQ multiplex PCR was the method, and the copy in TCRdb shows in-frame clones only, minus some. V, J and clone size are those of that table, while D and trimming were read from the DNA. The sample consists of around 70,000 clones, roughly 86% of them appearing once. Germline V lookup: CDR1 LNHDA, CDR2 SQIVND (reference sequence). Trimming took off 6 bases at V and 1 base at J, with 13 bases between the two ends. The length of the CDR3 is 15 residues. The origin of this receptor is a man between 50 and 59 years old with acute or convalescent COVID-19. The sample consisted of peripheral blood. The rearrangement uses TRBV19 and TRBJ2-1; the D gene is possibly TRBD2 (6 bases). The CDR3 loop reads CASRYRDSSYNEQFF. The CDR3 nucleotides are TGTGCCAGTAGATACCGGGACTCTTCCTACAATGAGCAGTTCTTC.